Following are 8 T cell receptor beta chains from one sample sequenced in a study of blood T cell repertoires in COVID-19. The data were produced by immunoSEQ multiplex PCR, yet TCRdb's version contains in-frame clones alone and is incomplete. The data contain over 250,000 clones, around 87% of them singletons. The sequencing input was peripheral blood. Source of these receptors: a woman between 50 and 59 years old with acute or convalescent COVID-19.

The chain combines TRBV28 with TRBJ1-4, with 9 bases aligning to TRBD1. The germline CDR1 and CDR2 sequences are MDHEN and SYDVKM. This CDR3 region has 17 residues. The ends lost 6 bases at V and 0 bases at J; junction bases unmatched: 8. The CDR3 is CASSPGTGRATNEKLFF. The CDR3 bases are TGTGCCAGCAGCCCCGGGACAGGGAGGGCAACTAATGAAAAACTGTTTTTT.

This clone was found a few times. The chain links TRBV10-1 to TRBJ1-2; 9 nucleotides match TRBD1. CDR1 WNHNN and CDR2 SYGVQD come from the germline V gene (reference sequence). This CDR3 contains 17 residues. The V segment lost 7 bases and the J segment 4 bases; nucleotides outside the gene matches: 16. CDR3 amino acids: CASMRRDRDRPSYGYTF. The CDR3 DNA sequence: TGCGCCAGCATGAGGCGGGACAGGGATCGGCCATCCTATGGCTACACCTTC.

In regard to this clone: Additional DNA sequences in this sample encode the identical CDR3. The CDR3 sequence: CASSYSRVGEQYF. CDR3 nucleotide sequence: TGTGCCAGCAGTTACTCGAGGGTGGGCGAGCAGTACTTC. The chain is built from TRBV6-5 and TRBJ2-7; possible D gene TRBD2, 5 bases. The CDR3 is 13 amino acids. Looked up from germline, CDR1 is MNHEY and CDR2 is SVGAGI. Trimming removed 0 bases at V and 6 bases at J, with 9 bases between.

The chain links TRBV7-2 to TRBJ1-4, with D possibly matching TRBD1 (6 bases). Per the germline V gene, CDR1 is SGHTA and CDR2 is FQGNSA. CDR3 length: 15 amino acids. V dropped 4 bases and J dropped 5 bases, with 14 bases sitting between them. The CDR3 DNA is TGTGCCAGCAGCTCGTACCGGGACACAAATGAAAAACTGTTTTTT. Translated: CASSSYRDTNEKLFF.

This sequence joins TRBV19 and TRBJ2-3; D remains unclear. The germline CDR1 and CDR2 sequences are LNHDA and SQIVND (reference sequence). V was pared by 7 bases and J by 2 bases, with 13 bases between. This CDR3 comprises 14 residues. CDR3 DNA sequence: TGTGCCAGTAATCAGAACAGTCCCACAGATACGCAGTATTTT. As protein: CASNQNSPTDTQYF.

This clone was counted only a few times. The V gene is TRBV9, the J gene TRBJ1-2, with D perhaps TRBD1 (5 bases). CDR1 and CDR2 from the germline V gene are SGDLS and YYNGEE. V lost 0 bases and J 1 base, leaving 7 bases between the germline ends. The CDR3 runs to 14 residues. DNA of the CDR3: TGTGCCAGCAGCGTAGCACAGGATAACTATGGCTACACCTTC. It translates to CASSVAQDNYGYTF.

The CDR3 nucleotides read TGTGCCAGCATCGAGGGATCGAACACCGGGGAGCTGTTTTTT. It yields the protein CASIEGSNTGELFF. V is TRBV2 and J is TRBJ2-2; D is possibly TRBD2 (5 bases). Per germline, CDR1 SNHLY and CDR2 FYNNEI. The CDR3 extends over 14 amino acids. V shed 7 bases and J shed 0 bases, with 9 bases lying between them.

The rearrangement joins TRBV19 to TRBJ2-7, with 7 bases lining up with TRBD1. This CDR3 contains 17 residues. Looked up from germline, CDR1 is LNHDA and CDR2 is SQIVND (reference sequence). V lost 5 bases, J lost 2 bases, and 15 bases stayed unmatched. The CDR3 reads CASSAERQGWGAYEQYF. The CDR3 coding sequence is TGTGCCAGTAGTGCAGAAAGACAGGGTTGGGGCGCCTACGAGCAGTACTTC.